This T cell receptor (beta chain) was sequenced in a study of shared clonotypes between healthy human individuals. It was CD45RO-negative cells, positively selected for CCR7, that made up naive CD8 cells, with terminally differentiated effector memory CD45RA+ cells excluded. Method: immunoSEQ multiplex PCR; TCRdb's copy keeps in-frame clones and lacks some. The data show about 1,800,000 clones, roughly 94% seen once. Trimming removed 5 bases at V and 3 bases at J, with 7 bases between. The CDR3 totals 13 residues. Looked up from germline, CDR1 is LNHNV and CDR2 is YYDKDF (reference sequence). This clonotype was sampled from a man between 18 and 35 years old in good health. This chain uses TRBV15 with TRBJ2-2, with no clear D. The sample consisted of naive CD8+ T cells sorted from blood. CDR3 residues: CATSSRYTGELFF. For the CDR3, the DNA is TGTGCCACCAGCTCTAGGTACACCGGGGAGCTGTTTTTT.